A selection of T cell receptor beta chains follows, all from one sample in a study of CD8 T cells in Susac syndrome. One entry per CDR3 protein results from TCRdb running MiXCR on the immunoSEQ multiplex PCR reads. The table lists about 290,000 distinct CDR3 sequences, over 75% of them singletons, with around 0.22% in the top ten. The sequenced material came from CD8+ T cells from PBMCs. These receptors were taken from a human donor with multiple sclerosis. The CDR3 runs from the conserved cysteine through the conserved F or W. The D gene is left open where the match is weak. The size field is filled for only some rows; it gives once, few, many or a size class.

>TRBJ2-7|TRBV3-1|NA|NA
TGTGCCAGCAGCCAAGTAGCAGGCACCGAGCAGTACTTC
CASSQVAGTEQYF
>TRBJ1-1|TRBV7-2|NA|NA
TGTGCCAGCAGCTTTCCTCTGACGGAGGCGAACACTGAAGCTTTCTTT
CASSFPLTEANTEAFF
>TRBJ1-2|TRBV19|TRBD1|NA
TGTGCCACCACTGATGCTCTACAGGGGATTGACTATGGCTACACCTTC
CATTDALQGIDYGYTF
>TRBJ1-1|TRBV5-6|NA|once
TGTGCCAGCAGCTTTGGGCAGGACGGAACTGAAGCTTTCTTT
CASSFGQDGTEAFF
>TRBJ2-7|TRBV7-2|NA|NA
TGTGCCAGCAGCTTAGTCGGGGGCGGGCCCAGCTCCTACGAGCAGTACTTC
CASSLVGGGPSSYEQYF
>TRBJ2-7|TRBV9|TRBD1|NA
TGTGCCAGCAGCGTAGCTGAGGGGGCGTTCTACGAGCAGTACTTC
CASSVAEGAFYEQYF
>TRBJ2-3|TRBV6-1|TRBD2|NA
TGTGGGAGCAGCGAGCTAACTAGCGGGGAGCAGTATTTT
CGSSELTSGEQYF
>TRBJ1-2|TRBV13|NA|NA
TGTGCCAGCAGCTTAGAGTCGTCAGAAAGCTACACCTTC
CASSLESSESYTF
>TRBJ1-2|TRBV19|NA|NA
TGTGCCAGTAGTATAACTGAATCCGGCTACACCTTC
CASSITESGYTF
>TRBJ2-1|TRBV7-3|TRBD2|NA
TGTGCCAGCAGCGTAACTAGCGGAAACAATGAGCAGTTCTTC
CASSVTSGNNEQFF
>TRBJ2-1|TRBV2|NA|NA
TGTGCCAGCAGTGAATTACTTGGGAGCTCCTACAATGAGCAGTTCTTC
CASSELLGSSYNEQFF
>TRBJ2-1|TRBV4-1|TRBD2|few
TGCGCCAGCAGCCAAGGGGCTAGCGGTTATCGGGAGCAGTTCTTC
CASSQGASGYREQFF